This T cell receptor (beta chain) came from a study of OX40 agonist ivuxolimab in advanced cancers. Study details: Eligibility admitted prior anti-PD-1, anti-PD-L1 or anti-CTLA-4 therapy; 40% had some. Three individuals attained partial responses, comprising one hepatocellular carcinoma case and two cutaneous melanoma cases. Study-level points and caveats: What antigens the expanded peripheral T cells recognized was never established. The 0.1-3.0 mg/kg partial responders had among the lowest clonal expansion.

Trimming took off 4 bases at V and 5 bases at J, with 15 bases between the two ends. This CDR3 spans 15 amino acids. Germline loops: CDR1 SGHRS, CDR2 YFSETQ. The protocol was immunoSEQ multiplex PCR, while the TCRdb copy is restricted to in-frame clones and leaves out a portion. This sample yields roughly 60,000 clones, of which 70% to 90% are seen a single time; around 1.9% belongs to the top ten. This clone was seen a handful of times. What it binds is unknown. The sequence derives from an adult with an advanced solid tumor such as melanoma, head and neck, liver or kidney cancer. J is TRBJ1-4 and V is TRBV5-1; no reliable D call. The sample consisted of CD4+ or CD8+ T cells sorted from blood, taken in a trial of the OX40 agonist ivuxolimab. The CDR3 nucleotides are TGCGCCAGCAGCCGAGCCACATCGCGCAATGAAAAACTGTTTTTT. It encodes CASSRATSRNEKLFF.